Sequencing of this T cell receptor beta chain was carried out in a study of blood T cell repertoires in COVID-19 (dated by TCRdb to the early 2020s). For context, the study as a whole: The collaborator samples originated in the United States, Italy and Spain and spanned the acute and convalescent phases of COVID-19. The material from the prospective study consisted of cDNA or gDNA derived from T cells, B-cell-depleted T cells, or PBMCs. The repertoires were released in a freely available public database meant as a resource for research on the immune response to SARS-CoV-2. The samples were drawn from two sources: the first 160 participants of the ongoing ImmuneRACE study, and fewer than 1,500 subjects contributed by 6 global collaborators. Where available, HLA class I and class II types were obtained from metadata supplied by the sample provider rather than from assay-based typing. Sample metadata almost always included a de-identified subject ID, COVID-19 status, age in years and sex. The dataset comprised deeply sampled blood TCRbeta repertoires from subjects exposed to, actively infected with, or recovered from COVID-19. Here is what the overall study found, with its caveats: How much clinical and demographic metadata was included differed by source and by participant, and the metadata was provided uncurated.

The germline V and J ends show losses of 1 base and 5 bases respectively, and no gene match explains 4 bases of the junction. CDR1 and CDR2, looked up from the germline V gene (reference sequence), are LNHDA and SQIVND. The CDR3 has 14 amino acids, counting the end cysteine and phenylalanine. Of all the DNA, just the CDR3 is kept, 42 bases in frame from base 1. The collaborating institutions used their own protocols to collect whole blood in K2EDTA tubes. For TCRbeta analysis, collaborators shipped samples as frozen whole blood, isolated PBMCs, or DNA extracted from either of those sample types. Concerning this clone itself: This clone's antigen is unknown. One base away there is no much larger clone; base qualities are not given. The same CDR3 also results from other DNA sequences found in this sample.

TCRbeta CDR3 regions were amplified from genomic DNA by means of the immunoSEQ Assay, a bias-controlled multiplex PCR. Under the source paper's analysis protocol: The number of nucleated cells in each sample was estimated from the amplification of reference gene primers within the assay. Sequence reads were collapsed and filtered to measure the absolute abundance of every unique TCRbeta CDR3 rearrangement. For each sample, productive Simpson clonality was calculated as the square root of Simpson's diversity index across productive rearrangements. This immuneACCESS table, as held by TCRdb, lists in-frame sequences with V and J called but not all clones. Of the missing ones, under half trace to an unresolved V gene in checked studies; the others have no known cause. V and J calls and clone size are given by that table; D and trimming were obtained from the DNA. Here the sample has more than 200,000 clones; more than 80% occur a single time. About 10% of the sample is taken by the ten largest.

Specimen: peripheral blood. The sequence was collected from a woman aged 80 or older with acute or convalescent COVID-19. Here the chain combines TRBV19 and TRBJ2-5; TRBD1 aligns with 7 central bases. This receptor has the CDR3 CASSIGQGRETQYF. The sequenced DNA is TGTGCCAGTAGTATAGGACAGGGCAGGGAGACCCAGTACTTC.